This entry lists 23 T cell receptor beta chains sequenced from one sample in a study of blood T cells in healthy people across ages. A second PCR, run for about 6 to 11 cycles, used a sample-barcoded 5' primer plus a J-beta primer mix. TCRdb recomputed calls from the 5' RACE reads with MiXCR, one row per CDR3 protein. The table records approximately 1.5 million distinct CDR3 sequences, roughly 32% of them present only once. What was sequenced was blood. The receptors stem from a woman in her twenties or thirties in good health.

This clonotype has a handful of counts. The chain carries TRBV4-1 and TRBJ2-6, with 12 bases fitting TRBD2. Per germline, CDR1 MGHRA and CDR2 YSYEKL. The ends lost 0 bases at V and 0 bases at J; junction bases unmatched: 9. The CDR3 totals 21 residues. The CDR3: CASSQDKALAGGSSGANVLTF. CDR3 nucleotide sequence: TGCGCCAGCAGCCAAGATAAGGCACTAGCGGGAGGTTCCTCTGGGGCCAACGTCCTGACTTTC.

This clonotype was found a few times. The chain carries TRBV5-1 and TRBJ2-7, with D perhaps TRBD1 (5 bases). From germline, CDR1 is SGHRS and CDR2 YFSETQ. CDR3 size: 17 residues. The germline V and J ends were trimmed by 3 bases and 2 bases, with 21 bases remaining between them. The CDR3 bases are TGCGCCAGCAGCTGGCAGGGAAATCAGGTGTGGACCTACGAGCAGTACTTC. It translates to CASSWQGNQVWTYEQYF.

This chain uses TRBV28 with TRBJ2-1; possible D gene TRBD2, 5 bases. Germline-derived CDR1 and CDR2 are MDHEN and SYDVKM. CDR3 length equals 18 residues. V was pared by 4 bases and J by 7 bases, with 26 bases between. CDR3 residues: CASSYPLQTPRTRNEQFF. CDR3 DNA sequence: TGTGCCAGCAGTTACCCGCTCCAGACGCCGAGGACTCGAAATGAGCAGTTCTTC.

This clonotype occurred many times. V is TRBV20-1 and J is TRBJ2-7; 7 bases line up with TRBD2. Germline V gives CDR1 DFQATT, CDR2 SNEGSKA (reference sequence). The CDR3 is 11 amino acids. CDR3 coding DNA: TGCAGCGCCCGGGGGGACTACGAGCAGTACTTC. It translates to CSARGDYEQYF.

There are a few counts of this clonotype. The chain combines TRBV4-1 with TRBJ1-1; D possibly corresponds to TRBD1 (6 bases). Germline-derived CDR1 and CDR2 are MGHRA and YSYEKL. Deletions cut 0 bases from V and 1 base from J, with 15 bases between. This CDR3 is built from 17 residues. Written as DNA, the CDR3 is TGCGCCAGCAGCCAAGATTGGGGGGGCATAGGGAACACTGAAGCTTTCTTT. It encodes CASSQDWGGIGNTEAFF.

This clonotype was counted between two and nine times. The genes are TRBV4-1 and TRBJ2-3; D perhaps matches TRBD2 (6 bases). Germline V gene lookup returns CDR1 MGHRA and CDR2 YSYEKL. The V end lost 5 bases, the J end lost 2 bases, and 14 bases lay between the germline ends. This CDR3 is 15 amino acids long. CDR3 sequence: CASSFPGEFTDTQYF. Written as DNA, the CDR3 is TGCGCCAGCAGCTTCCCGGGGGAATTCACAGATACGCAGTATTTT.

This clonotype was observed a handful of times. This rearrangement joins TRBV3-1 to TRBJ1-1; D gene ambiguous. Germline assignment: CDR1 LGHDT and CDR2 YNNKEL (reference sequence). The ends were cut back, 0 bases at V and 0 bases at J, with 5 bases in the middle. The CDR3 has 14 residues. For the CDR3, the DNA is TGTGCCAGCAGCCAAGACGACTTGAACACTGAAGCTTTCTTT. Encoded protein: CASSQDDLNTEAFF.

V usage is TRBV4-1 and J usage is TRBJ2-1; 8 bases map to TRBD2. Losses at the gene ends were 3 bases for V and 5 bases for J; bases not matched to a gene: 9. This CDR3 is 16 amino acids long. In germline, CDR1 is MGHRA, CDR2 YSYEKL. CDR3 in DNA: TGCGCCAGCAGCCACTCCCCGGGACTAGGGAACAATGAGCAGTTCTTC. Translation: CASSHSPGLGNNEQFF.

This clonotype was recorded many times. The chain carries TRBV10-3 and TRBJ2-5; a weak D match, TRBD1 (6 bases). Germline V lookup: CDR1 ENHRY, CDR2 SYGVKD. Trimming removed 4 bases from V and 2 bases from J, with 8 bases in between. This CDR3 region has 13 residues. The CDR3 nucleotides read TGTGCCATCAGTGTAAGGGGGCAAGAGACCCAGTACTTC. Translation gives CAISVRGQETQYF.

The V call is TRBV18, the J call TRBJ2-2, with unresolved D. The CDR3 consists of 13 residues. Looked up from germline, CDR1 is KGHSH and CDR2 is LQKENI. Trimming pared 2 bases from V and 3 bases from J, leaving 4 bases between. CDR3 in amino acids: CASSPIHTGELFF. In DNA form, the CDR3 reads TGTGCCAGCTCACCAATACACACCGGGGAGCTGTTTTTT.

The chain links TRBV15 to TRBJ1-5; a possible D gene is TRBD1 (5 bases). V lost 1 base and J 3 bases, leaving 10 bases between the germline ends. CDR3 length equals 15 residues. Looked up from germline, CDR1 is LNHNV and CDR2 is YYDKDF (reference sequence). DNA of the CDR3: TGTGCCACCAGCAGAGGGGGGGGATCCAATCAGCCCCAGCATTTT. Protein sequence: CATSRGGGSNQPQHF.

The chain couples TRBV29-1 to TRBJ1-1; D perhaps matches TRBD1 (6 bases). CDR1 is SQVTM and CDR2 is ANQGSEA in the germline V gene. Trimming stripped 6 bases from V and 1 base from J, with 12 bases between. The CDR3 is made up of 13 amino acids. The CDR3 spells CSVAEGGNTEAFF. The CDR3 DNA is TGCAGCGTCGCCGAGGGGGGGAACACTGAAGCTTTCTTT.

This clonotype was counted ten times or more. This rearrangement joins TRBV5-6 to TRBJ2-1; TRBD2 agrees at 9 bases. Trimming took 0 bases from V and 7 from J; bases not matched to a gene: 2. This CDR3 contains 14 residues. Germline V lookup: CDR1 SGHDT, CDR2 YYEEEE. The CDR3 protein is CASSLALAGNEQFF. The CDR3 DNA sequence: TGTGCCAGCAGCTTGGCCCTAGCGGGGAATGAGCAGTTCTTC.

This clonotype was seen a handful of times. The chain recombines TRBV18 with TRBJ2-7; TRBD1 agrees at 9 bases. This CDR3 is built from 16 residues. V was pared by 3 bases and J by 6 bases, with 12 bases of the junction left unmatched. Germline CDR1 reads KGHSH; CDR2 reads LQKENI. The CDR3 nucleotides read TGTGCCAGCTCACCTACTATGGCAGGACAGGGGAGCGAGCAGTACTTC. This sequence encodes CASSPTMAGQGSEQYF.

V is TRBV7-2 and J is TRBJ2-7; TRBD2 matches at 9 bases. The CDR3 has 17 amino acids. The J segment lost 4 bases and the V segment lost 5 bases, leaving 15 bases of the junction unmatched. CDR1 and CDR2 (germline): SGHTA, FQGNSA. This CDR3 is CASSPTAMRGGLYEQYF. The CDR3 bases are TGTGCCAGCAGCCCCACTGCAATGCGGGGGGGCCTATACGAGCAGTACTTC.

The chain is built from TRBV24-1 and TRBJ2-1, with no clear D. Germline V gene data show CDR1 as KGHDR and CDR2 as SFDVKD. This CDR3 contains 12 residues. V was pared by 2 bases and J by 6 bases, with 4 bases between. This CDR3 is CATSDYSNEQFF. In DNA form, the CDR3 reads TGTGCCACCAGTGATTATTCCAATGAGCAGTTCTTC.

This clonotype was recorded at least ten times. The rearrangement joins TRBV5-1 to TRBJ2-7; D may be TRBD1 (5 bases). The CDR3 covers 15 residues. CDR1 SGHRS and CDR2 YFSETQ come from the germline V gene. Trimming pared 2 bases from V and 1 base from J, leaving 13 bases between. The CDR3 bases are TGCGCCAGCAGCTTTGCCCAGGGTGGTTCCTACGAGCAGTACTTC. It specifies CASSFAQGGSYEQYF.

This clonotype was seen repeatedly, ten times or more. V gene TRBV12-3 or TRBV12-4 combines with J gene TRBJ2-1; a weak D match, TRBD2 (7 bases). Trimming left V 4 bases short and J 7 bases short, with 11 bases between. The CDR3 loop spans 13 amino acids. The CDR3 protein is CASSSGEGNEQFF. The CDR3 nucleotides are TGTGCCAGCAGTTCAGGGGAGGGGAATGAGCAGTTCTTC.

The genes are TRBV29-1 and TRBJ1-5, with TRBD1 matching over 12 bases. CDR3 length equals 16 residues. After removal of 6 bases from V and 3 bases from J, the junction contained 9 bases not matched to a gene. Germline V gene lookup returns CDR1 SQVTM and CDR2 ANQGSEA. CDR3 loop: CSVGTGGVRDNQPQHF. The DNA for the CDR3 is TGCAGCGTGGGGACAGGGGGCGTTAGGGACAATCAGCCCCAGCATTTT.

This clonotype has only a few counts. The gene calls are TRBV20-1 and TRBJ1-2; D unresolved. The length of the CDR3 is 12 residues. CDR1 and CDR2 (germline): DFQATT, SNEGSKA (reference sequence). Trimming removed 0 bases from V and 2 bases from J, with 4 bases in between. The CDR3 here is CSAREQNYGYTF. In DNA, the CDR3 is TGCAGTGCTAGAGAACAGAACTATGGCTACACCTTC.

The rearrangement joins TRBV28 to TRBJ2-1, with TRBD2 identical over 11 bases. Germline-derived CDR1 and CDR2 are MDHEN and SYDVKM. The CDR3 extends over 19 amino acids. With 6 bases clipped from V and 2 bases from J, the junction kept 15 bases outside the gene matches. The CDR3 coding sequence is TGTGCCAGCAGATCTATCTTTACCGGGACTAGCGGAACCTACAATGAGCAGTTCTTC. Translating gives CASRSIFTGTSGTYNEQFF.

This sequence joins TRBV12-5 and TRBJ2-5; D perhaps matches TRBD1 (5 bases). Germline loops: CDR1 LGHNT, CDR2 FRNRAP. V was cut by 6 bases and J by 2 bases, with 25 bases left in between. The CDR3 sequence is 18 residues long. CDR3 nucleotides: TGTGCTAGTGGCCATGACAGAGCCCCCTACCAAAGGCAAGAGACCCAGTACTTC. It encodes CASGHDRAPYQRQETQYF.

The chain combines TRBV20-1 with TRBJ1-2; D not resolved. The CDR3 totals 14 residues. Trimming cost V 6 bases and J 4 bases, with 18 bases left between them. The germline V gene has CDR1 DFQATT and CDR2 SNEGSKA (reference sequence). CDR3 coding DNA: TGCAGTGCCGATCCCAACAAGGACCCCTATGGCTACACCTTC. Amino acid sequence: CSADPNKDPYGYTF.